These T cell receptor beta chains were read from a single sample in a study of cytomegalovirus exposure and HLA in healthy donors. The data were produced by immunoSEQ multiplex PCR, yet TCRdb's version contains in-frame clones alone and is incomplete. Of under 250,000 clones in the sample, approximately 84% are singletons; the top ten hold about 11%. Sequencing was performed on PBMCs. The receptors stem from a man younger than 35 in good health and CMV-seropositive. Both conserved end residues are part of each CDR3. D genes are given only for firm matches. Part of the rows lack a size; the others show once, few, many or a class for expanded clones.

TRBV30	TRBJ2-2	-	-	TGTGCCTGGCTACCCCTTGGGTCCGGGGAGCTGTTTTTT	CAWLPLGSGELFF
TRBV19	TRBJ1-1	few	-	TGTGCCAGTAGTATCAGGATCAACACTGAAGCTTTCTTT	CASSIRINTEAFF
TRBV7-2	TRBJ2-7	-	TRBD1	TGTGCCAGCAGTCTCACCGGGACAGGGGACGAGCAGTACTTC	CASSLTGTGDEQYF
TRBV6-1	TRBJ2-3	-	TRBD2	TGTGCCAGCAGTGACCCGGGACTAGCGGGAGTGTTAGATACGCAGTATTTT	CASSDPGLAGVLDTQYF
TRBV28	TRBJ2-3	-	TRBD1	TGTGCCAGCAGTTCCCCGACAGGGCTGGGCACAGATACGCAGTATTTT	CASSSPTGLGTDTQYF
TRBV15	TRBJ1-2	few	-	TGTGCCACCAGCAGAGAGGGGGCTAACTATGGCTACACCTTC	CATSREGANYGYTF
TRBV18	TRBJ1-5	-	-	TGTGCCAGCTCACCCCTCGGGTGGGACAGCAATCAGCCCCAGCATTTT	CASSPLGWDSNQPQHF
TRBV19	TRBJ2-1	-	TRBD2	TGTGCCAGCTCTACCGGGACTAGCGGAAAGTACAATGAGCAGTTCTTC	CASSTGTSGKYNEQFF
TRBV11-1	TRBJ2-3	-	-	TGTGCCAGCAGCTTGAACGGGGTTACAGATACGCAGTATTTT	CASSLNGVTDTQYF
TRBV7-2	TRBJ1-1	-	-	TGTGCCAGCAGCTTAAACAGTGGAGACACTGAAGCTTTCTTT	CASSLNSGDTEAFF
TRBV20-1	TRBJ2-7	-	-	TGCAGTGCTACGGACTCCCGCGAGCAGTACTTC	CSATDSREQYF
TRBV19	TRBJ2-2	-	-	TGTGCCAGTACCGACGGGCACACCTTAGCGAACACCGGGGAGCTGTTTTTT	CASTDGHTLANTGELFF
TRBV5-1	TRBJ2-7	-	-	TGCGCCAGCAGCCCGGGGGCCGGTTACGAGCAGTACTTC	CASSPGAGYEQYF
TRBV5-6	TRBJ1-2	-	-	TGTGCCAGCAGCCTACAGGTTAACTATGGCTACACCTTC	CASSLQVNYGYTF
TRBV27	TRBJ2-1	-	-	TGTGCCAGCAGTTTGTACCAGGGACCCTACAATGAGCAGTTCTTC	CASSLYQGPYNEQFF
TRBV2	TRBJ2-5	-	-	TGTGCCAGCAGCCAAGCAGGCAGGGGAGGGGAGACCCAGTACTTC	CASSQAGRGGETQYF
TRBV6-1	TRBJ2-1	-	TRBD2	TGTGCCAGCAGAACTAGCGGGGGGTCCTACAATGAGCAGTTCTTC	CASRTSGGSYNEQFF
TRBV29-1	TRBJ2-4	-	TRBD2	TGCAGCGTTGAAGTGGGGACTAGCGGGAGGCGTACCATCAAAAACATTCAGTACTTC	CSVEVGTSGRRTIKNIQYF
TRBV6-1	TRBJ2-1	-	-	TGTGCCAGCTTAGCTTCGTACAATGAGCAGTTCTTC	CASLASYNEQFF
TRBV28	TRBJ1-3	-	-	TGTGCCAGCAGTTTATGGACAGACTCTGGAAACACCATATATTTT	CASSLWTDSGNTIYF
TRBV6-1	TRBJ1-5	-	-	TGTGCCAGCAGGGAATGGGATATCAATCAGCCCCAGCATTTT	CASREWDINQPQHF
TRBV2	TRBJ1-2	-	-	TGTGCCAGCAGTGACGGATTTAGGTATTATGGCTACACCTTC	CASSDGFRYYGYTF
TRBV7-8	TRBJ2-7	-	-	TGTGCCAGCAACTCCGGGCGGGACTACGAGCAGTACTTC	CASNSGRDYEQYF
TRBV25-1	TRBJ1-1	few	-	TGTGCCAGCAGACACTTTCTGAACACTGAAGCTTTCTTT	CASRHFLNTEAFF
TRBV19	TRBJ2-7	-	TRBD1	TGTGCCAGTGAAGACAGGGCAACCTACGAGCAGTACTTC	CASEDRATYEQYF
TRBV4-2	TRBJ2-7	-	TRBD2	TGTGCCAGCAGCCAACTAGCGGGAGCCGACGAGCAGTACTTC	CASSQLAGADEQYF
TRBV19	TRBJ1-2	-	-	TGTGCCAGTACCTTACCGGGACGAAACTATGGCTACACCTTC	CASTLPGRNYGYTF
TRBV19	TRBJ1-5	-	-	TGTGCCAGTAGGGGCAGGGTCGGCAATCAGCCCCAGCATTTT	CASRGRVGNQPQHF
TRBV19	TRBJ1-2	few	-	TGTGCCAGTAGTATAGAAGGCAGGGGCAGCTACACCTTC	CASSIEGRGSYTF
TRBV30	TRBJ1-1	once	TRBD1	TGTGCCTGGAGTCACACGGACAGGGAGTTTCCTGAAGCTTTCTTT	CAWSHTDREFPEAFF
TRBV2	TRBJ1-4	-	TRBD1	TGTGCCAGCACCATAGGGGGCATTGGTGAAAAACTGTTTTTT	CASTIGGIGEKLFF
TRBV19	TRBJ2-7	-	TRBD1	TGTGCCAGTAGCCCCGGACAGGGCTACTACGAGCAGTACTTC	CASSPGQGYYEQYF
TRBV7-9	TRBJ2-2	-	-	TGTGCCAGCAGCTTAGCGGGTACCGAAACCGGGGAGCTGTTTTTT	CASSLAGTETGELFF
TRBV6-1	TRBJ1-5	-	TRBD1	TGTGCCAGCAGCGGACAGGGTTGGAATCAGCCCCAGCATTTT	CASSGQGWNQPQHF
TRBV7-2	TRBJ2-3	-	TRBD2	TGTGCCAGCAGCTCGACTAGCGGGTACGCTTATTCGCAGTATTTT	CASSSTSGYAYSQYF
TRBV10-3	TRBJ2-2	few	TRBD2	TGTGCCATCAGTGACAACGGGGGGATCACCGGGGAGCTGTTTTTT	CAISDNGGITGELFF
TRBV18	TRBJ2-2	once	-	TGTGCCAGCTCACCGAGAGGCACCGGGGAGCTGTTTTTT	CASSPRGTGELFF
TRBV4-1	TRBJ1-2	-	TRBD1	TGCGCCAGCAGCCAAGATCAGACAGGGGCAAGTGGCTACACCTTC	CASSQDQTGASGYTF
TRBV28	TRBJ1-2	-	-	TGTGCCAGCAGTTTACGGGGGTGGTATGGCTACACCTTC	CASSLRGWYGYTF
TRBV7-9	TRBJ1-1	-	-	TGTGCCAGCAGCTTCCTGGAGAACACTGAAGCTTTCTTT	CASSFLENTEAFF
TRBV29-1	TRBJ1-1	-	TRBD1	TGCAGCGCCACGGGACAGGGGAACACTGAAGCTTTCTTT	CSATGQGNTEAFF
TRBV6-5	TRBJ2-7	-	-	TGTGCCAGCAGCCTGGGGCTAGTGTACGAGCAGTACTTC	CASSLGLVYEQYF
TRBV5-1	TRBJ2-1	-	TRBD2	TGCGCCAGCAGCGCACTAGCGGGAGCGTTACATGAGCAGTTCTTC	CASSALAGALHEQFF
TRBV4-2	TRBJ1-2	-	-	TGTGCCAGCAGCCAAGGAGTCAGTCAGGGGACCCGCCCTAATGGCTACACCTTC	CASSQGVSQGTRPNGYTF
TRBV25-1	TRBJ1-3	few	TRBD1	TGTGCCAGCAGTGTAGGGACAGGGGTTGGAAACACCATATATTTT	CASSVGTGVGNTIYF
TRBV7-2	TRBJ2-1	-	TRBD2	TGTGCCAGCAGCTTAATCCTAGCGGGAGGGGGCAATGAGCAGTTCTTC	CASSLILAGGGNEQFF
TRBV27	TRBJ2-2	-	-	TGTGCCAGCAGTTTATTTCTGGGAAACACCGGGGAGCTGTTTTTT	CASSLFLGNTGELFF
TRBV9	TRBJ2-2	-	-	TGTGCCAGTACAGCGAACACCGGGGAGCTGTTTTTT	CASTANTGELFF
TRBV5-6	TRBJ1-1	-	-	TGTGCCAGCAGCTTGGGGCGGGACACTGAAGCTTTCTTT	CASSLGRDTEAFF
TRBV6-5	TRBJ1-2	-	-	TGTGCCAGCAGTTTCAATCCCCGGGAGGGGTTCTATGGCTACACCTTC	CASSFNPREGFYGYTF
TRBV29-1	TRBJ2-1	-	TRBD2	TGCAGCGCCGAAGGACTAGCCAACAATGAGCAGTTCTTC	CSAEGLANNEQFF
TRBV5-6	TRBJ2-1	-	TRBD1	TGTGCCAGCAGCTCTGGGACAGGGATGGGCAATGAGCAGTTCTTC	CASSSGTGMGNEQFF
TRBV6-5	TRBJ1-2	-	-	TGTGCCAGCAGTTACGAACGGACAGCCAGCTATGGCTACACCTTC	CASSYERTASYGYTF
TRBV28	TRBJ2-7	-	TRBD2	TGTGCCAGCGCTACCAGCGGGAGTCGATACGAGCAGTACTTC	CASATSGSRYEQYF
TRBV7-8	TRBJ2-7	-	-	TGTGCCAGCAGCACTCGGAACTACGAGCAGTACTTC	CASSTRNYEQYF
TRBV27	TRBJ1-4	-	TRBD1	TGTGCCAGCAGTCGACAGGGGGGGAGGGAAAAACTGTTTTTT	CASSRQGGREKLFF
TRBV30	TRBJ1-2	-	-	TGTGCCTGGAGTAGACCCTCGGTGTATGGCTACACCTTC	CAWSRPSVYGYTF
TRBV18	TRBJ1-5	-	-	TGTGCCAGCTCACCGAGCAGGGTGAGCAATCAGCCCCAGCATTTT	CASSPSRVSNQPQHF
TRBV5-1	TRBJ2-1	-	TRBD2	TGCGCCAGCAGCATAGAAGCGGGATCAGGGCATGAGCAGTTCTTC	CASSIEAGSGHEQFF